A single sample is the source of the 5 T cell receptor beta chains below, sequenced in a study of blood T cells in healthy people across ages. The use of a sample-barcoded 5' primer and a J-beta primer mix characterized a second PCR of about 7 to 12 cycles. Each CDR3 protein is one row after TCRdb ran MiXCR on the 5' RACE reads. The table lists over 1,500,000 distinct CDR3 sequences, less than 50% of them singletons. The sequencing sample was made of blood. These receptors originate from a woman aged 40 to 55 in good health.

The CDR3 spells CASSYLNANQPQHF. CDR3 coding DNA: TGTGCCAGCAGTTATTTGAACGCAAATCAGCCCCAGCATTTT. The V gene is TRBV6-2 or TRBV6-3, the J gene TRBJ1-5, with D hard to call. Germline CDR1 reads MNHEY; CDR2 reads SVGEGT. V shed 3 bases and J shed 4 bases, with 10 bases lying between them. This CDR3 has 14 amino acids.

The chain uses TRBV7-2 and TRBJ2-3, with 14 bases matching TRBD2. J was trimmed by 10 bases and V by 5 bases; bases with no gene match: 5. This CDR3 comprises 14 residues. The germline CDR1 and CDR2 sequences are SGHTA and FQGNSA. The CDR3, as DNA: TGTGCCAGCAGCCAGGGACTAGCGGGGGATGCGCAGTATTTT. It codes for CASSQGLAGDAQYF.

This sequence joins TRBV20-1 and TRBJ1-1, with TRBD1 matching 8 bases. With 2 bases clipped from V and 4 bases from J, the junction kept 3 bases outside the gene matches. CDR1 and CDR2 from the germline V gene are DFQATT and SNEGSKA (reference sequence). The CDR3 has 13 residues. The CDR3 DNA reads TGCAGTGCTAGATCAGGGGGCGGCACTGAAGCTTTCTTT. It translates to CSARSGGGTEAFF.

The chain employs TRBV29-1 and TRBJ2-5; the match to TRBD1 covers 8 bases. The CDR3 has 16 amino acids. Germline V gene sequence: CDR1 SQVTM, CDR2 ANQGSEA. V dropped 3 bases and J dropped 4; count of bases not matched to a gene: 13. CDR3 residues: CSVDSKILTGVETQYF. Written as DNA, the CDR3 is TGCAGCGTTGATTCGAAGATTTTGACAGGGGTAGAGACCCAGTACTTC.

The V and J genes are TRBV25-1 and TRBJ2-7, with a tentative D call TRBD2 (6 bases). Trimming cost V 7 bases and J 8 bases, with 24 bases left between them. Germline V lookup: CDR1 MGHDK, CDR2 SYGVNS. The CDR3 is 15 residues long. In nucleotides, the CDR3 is TGTGCCAGCACCCCGAACGGTATGGGGGGAGCTAAGCAGTACTTC. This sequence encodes CASTPNGMGGAKQYF.